This T cell receptor (beta chain) was retrieved from a study of monozygotic twins with inflammatory bowel disease. Following a re-call of the 5' RACE reads, TCRdb has one entry per CDR3 protein and lacks DNA. The specimen's table records about 440,000 distinct CDR3 sequences. Germline-derived CDR1 and CDR2 are SGHRS and YFSETQ. This CDR3 comprises 12 residues. The chain employs TRBV5-1 and TRBJ2-1. Sequencing input: blood. This TCR was recovered from a human donor with ulcerative colitis or Crohn's disease, or a healthy co-twin of an affected twin (not recorded which). This CDR3 reads CASSLEDHEQFF.